This TCR beta chain was found in a study of blood T cells in healthy people across ages. With respect to this clonotype: What it recognizes is unknown.

Study results and caveats: PBMC samples, being unsorted, prevented any conclusive comparison of naive and antigen-experienced cells. Roughly linear declines in TCR beta diversity per million T cells occurred with age. Higher diversity, along with more naive CD4+ cells, distinguished long-lived donors from aged donors.

A sample-barcoded 5' primer and a J-beta primer mix were used in a second PCR of roughly 7 to 12 cycles. TCRdb used MiXCR to reprocess the 5' RACE reads, holding one entry per CDR3 protein. Here the sample spans about 1.8 million distinct CDR3 sequences, less than 50% being singletons. Every donor gave 8 to 10 milliliters of peripheral blood. Trimming pared 4 bases from V and 3 bases from J, leaving 13 bases between. The CDR3 extends over 15 amino acids. Germline assignment: CDR1 MNHEY and CDR2 SVGAGI. Sample: blood. The sequence derives from a woman in her 40s in good health. The chain is built from TRBV6-5 and TRBJ2-1; D possibly corresponds to TRBD2 (5 bases). In nucleotides, the CDR3 is TGTGCCAGCAGTTCCGCCGGGAAGTTCTACAATGAGCAGTTCTTC. This translates into CASSSAGKFYNEQFF.